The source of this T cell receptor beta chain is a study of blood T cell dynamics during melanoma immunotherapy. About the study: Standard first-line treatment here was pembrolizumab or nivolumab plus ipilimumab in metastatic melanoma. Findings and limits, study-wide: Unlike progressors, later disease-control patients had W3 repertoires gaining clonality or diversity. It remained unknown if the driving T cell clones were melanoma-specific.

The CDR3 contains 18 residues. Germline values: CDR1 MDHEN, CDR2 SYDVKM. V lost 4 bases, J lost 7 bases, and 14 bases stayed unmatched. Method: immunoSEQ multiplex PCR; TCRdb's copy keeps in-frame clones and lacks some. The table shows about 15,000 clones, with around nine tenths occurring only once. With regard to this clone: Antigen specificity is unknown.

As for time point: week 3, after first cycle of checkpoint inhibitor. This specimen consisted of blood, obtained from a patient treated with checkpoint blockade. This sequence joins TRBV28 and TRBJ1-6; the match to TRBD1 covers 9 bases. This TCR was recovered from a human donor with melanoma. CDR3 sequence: CASSSPAFETGGNSPLHF. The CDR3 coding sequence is TGTGCCAGCAGTTCCCCCGCCTTCGAGACAGGGGGGAATTCACCCCTCCACTTT.